What follows are 26 T cell receptor beta chains derived from one specimen sequenced in a study of OX40 agonist ivuxolimab in advanced cancers. Generated by immunoSEQ multiplex PCR, the TCRdb table keeps only in-frame clones and is missing some. Of tens of thousands of clones listed, 80% to 90% are singletons. The specimen was CD4+ or CD8+ T cells sorted from blood, collected in a trial of the OX40 agonist ivuxolimab. The receptors stem from an adult with an advanced solid tumor such as melanoma, head and neck, liver or kidney cancer.

V is TRBV10-1 and J is TRBJ2-2, with D hard to call. Germline V gene sequence: CDR1 WNHNN, CDR2 SYGVQD (reference sequence). Trimming removed 4 bases from V and 4 bases from J, with 13 bases in between. The CDR3 loop spans 15 amino acids. The CDR3 reads CASSAQGPGTGELFF. Written as DNA, the CDR3 is TGCGCCAGCAGTGCGCAAGGACCTGGCACCGGGGAGCTGTTTTTT.

This chain connects TRBV30 to TRBJ1-4; 8 bases are shared with TRBD1. CDR3 length: 16 amino acids. Germline values: CDR1 GTSNPN, CDR2 SVGIG (reference sequence). The V segment lost 2 bases and the J segment 2 bases; nucleotides outside the gene matches: 7. The chain's CDR3 is CAWSRGRGPTNEKLFF. The CDR3 nucleotides read TGTGCCTGGAGTAGGGGCAGGGGGCCTACTAATGAAAAACTGTTTTTT.

There are a few counts of this clone. The chain recombines TRBV19 with TRBJ1-5; 10 bases line up with TRBD1. V shed 6 bases and J 7 bases; nucleotides not matched to a gene: 3. CDR1 LNHDA and CDR2 SQIVND come from the germline V gene (reference sequence). This CDR3 has 13 residues. The CDR3 reads CASSRDRGQPQHF. CDR3 DNA: TGTGCCAGTAGCCGGGACAGGGGCCAGCCCCAGCATTTT. The full variable domain, completed using reference TRBV19 and TRBJ1-5, is DGGITQSPKYLFRKEGQNVTLSCEQNLNHDAMYWYRQDPGQGLRLIYYSQIVNDFQKGDIAEGYSVSREKKESFPLTVTSAQKNPTAFYLCASSRDRGQPQHFGDGTRLSIL.

The chain has TRBV5-1 and TRBJ1-5; TRBD1 might be the D (5 bases). Germline V CDR1 and CDR2: SGHRS, YFSETQ. This CDR3 is built from 14 residues. Trimming pared 7 bases from V and 9 bases from J, leaving 20 bases between. CDR3 in DNA: TGCGCCAGCGGAACCGGGACTCATGAGGGGCCCCAGCATTTT. Protein product: CASGTGTHEGPQHF. The entire variable domain, with the rest obtained from reference TRBV5-1 and TRBJ1-5, is as follows: KAGVTQTPRYLIKTRGQQVTLSCSPISGHRSVSWYQQTPGQGLQFLFEYFSETQRNKGNFPGRFSGRQFSNSRSEMNVSTLELGDSALYLCASGTGTHEGPQHFGDGTRLSIL.

The genes are TRBV27 and TRBJ1-3; 7 bases are shared with TRBD1. J was trimmed by 3 bases and V by 6 bases; bases with no gene match: 5. Germline values: CDR1 MNHEY, CDR2 SMNVEV (reference sequence). The length of the CDR3 is 14 residues. CDR3: CASSLTGLGNTIYF. The DNA of the CDR3 is TGTGCCAGCAGCCTGACAGGGCTTGGAAACACCATATATTTT.

The chain joins TRBV5-6 to TRBJ2-7; tentatively, D is TRBD1 (6 bases). V lost 0 bases, J lost 2 bases, and 9 bases lay in between. This CDR3 contains 14 residues. Looked up from germline, CDR1 is SGHDT and CDR2 is YYEEEE. The CDR3 is CASSLGAGAYEQYF. CDR3 coding DNA: TGTGCCAGCAGCTTGGGGGCAGGGGCCTACGAGCAGTACTTC.

The count of this clone is one. V is TRBV14 and J is TRBJ1-2; D is uncertain. Germline lookup yields CDR1 SGHDN and CDR2 FVKESK. The length of the CDR3 is 13 residues. Trimming removed 4 bases at V and 2 bases at J, with 8 bases between. The CDR3 spells CASSRTVNYGYTF. The CDR3 DNA reads TGTGCCAGCAGCCGTACAGTGAACTATGGCTACACCTTC.

The chain uses TRBV18 and TRBJ2-3; D gene ambiguous. V lost 0 bases and J lost 0, with 10 bases in between. Looked up from germline, CDR1 is KGHSH and CDR2 is LQKENI. The CDR3 has 16 residues. CDR3 coding DNA: TGTGCCAGCTCACCACCAGTGCGGAGAAGCACAGATACGCAGTATTTT. Translated: CASSPPVRRSTDTQYF.

Regarding this clone: This sample includes further DNA sequences coding for the same CDR3. CDR3 sequence (DNA): TGCGCCAGCAGCTTGTCTACAGGGGGCGAGACTGAAGCTTTCTTT. It is translated as CASSLSTGGETEAFF. The V call is TRBV5-1, the J call TRBJ1-1; 9 nucleotides line up with TRBD1. The CDR3 extends over 15 amino acids. V was clipped by 1 base and J by 5 bases; unmatched bases: 6. Germline V gives CDR1 SGHRS, CDR2 YFSETQ.

This clone occurred a few times. The chain combines TRBV5-8 with TRBJ2-7; a weak D match, TRBD1 (5 bases). CDR3 length: 14 residues. Between the trimmed V and J ends, which lost 0 bases and 4 bases, there was a span of 11 bases. From germline, CDR1 is SGHTS and CDR2 YDEGEE. The CDR3 reads CASSLGQNGYEQYF. For the CDR3, the DNA is TGTGCCAGCAGCTTGGGACAGAACGGGTACGAGCAGTACTTC.

The chain links TRBV28 to TRBJ2-7, with D maybe TRBD1 (5 bases). The CDR3 sequence is 14 residues long. Trimming removed 1 base from V and 6 bases from J, with 13 bases in between. Germline V gene sequence: CDR1 MDHEN, CDR2 SYDVKM. CDR3 nucleotide sequence: TGTGCCAGCAGTTTATCCCAGGGTCAAGGCGAGCAGTACTTC. Protein sequence: CASSLSQGQGEQYF. Filled out from reference TRBV28 and TRBJ2-7, the complete variable domain reads DVKVTQSSRYLVKRTGEKVFLECVQDMDHENMFWYRQDPGLGLRLIYFSYDVKMKEKGDIPEGYSVSREKKERFSLILESASTNQTSMYLCASSLSQGQGEQYFGPGTRLTVT.

The chain is built from TRBV5-4 and TRBJ2-1; 9 bases match TRBD1. Germline CDR1 and CDR2: SGHNT and YYREEE (reference sequence). This CDR3 is 16 amino acids long. The V segment lost 4 bases and the J segment 7 bases; nucleotides outside the gene matches: 12. The CDR3 here is CASSLVPGQGLNEQFF. In DNA, the CDR3 is TGTGCCAGCAGCCTCGTCCCGGGACAGGGATTGAATGAGCAGTTCTTC. The complete variable domain, with remaining parts taken from reference TRBV5-4 and TRBJ2-1, reads ETGVTQSPTHLIKTRGQQVTLRCSSQSGHNTVSWYQQALGQGPQFIFQYYREEENGRGNFPPRFSGLQFPNYSSELNVNALELDDSALYLCASSLVPGQGLNEQFFGPGTRLTVL.

Remarks on this clone: The sample holds other DNA sequences that translate to the same CDR3. The chain carries TRBV6-1 and TRBJ2-1; D possibly corresponds to TRBD2 (6 bases). Trimming took off 6 bases at V and 4 bases at J, with 13 bases between the two ends. Germline V gene sequence: CDR1 MNHNS, CDR2 SASEGT. This CDR3 is built from 14 residues. As DNA, the CDR3 is TGTGCCAGCAGCGAGGAGGGACCTTACAATGAGCAGTTCTTC. Amino acids: CASSEEGPYNEQFF.

The chain uses TRBV19 and TRBJ1-1; D remains ambiguous. V lost 7 bases and J lost 2, with 17 bases in between. The CDR3 covers 15 residues. From germline, CDR1 is LNHDA and CDR2 SQIVND (reference sequence). The CDR3 is CASKKRQNLNTEAFF. CDR3 bases: TGTGCCAGTAAGAAGAGGCAGAACCTAAACACTGAAGCTTTCTTT.

V gene TRBV28 combines with J gene TRBJ1-5; D perhaps matches TRBD1 (5 bases). This CDR3 comprises 14 residues. Germline V gives CDR1 MDHEN, CDR2 SYDVKM. Trimming pared 6 bases from V and 11 bases from J, leaving 20 bases between. The CDR3: CASRIPGGSAAQHF. CDR3 sequence (DNA): TGTGCCAGCAGAATCCCCGGGGGTTCTGCGGCCCAGCATTTT.

This clone has more than one count but fewer than ten. This chain joins TRBV13 and TRBJ1-6; D is unclear. Germline V lookup: CDR1 PRHDT, CDR2 FYEKMQ (reference sequence). V was pared by 4 bases and J by 0 bases, with 4 bases between. There are 14 residues in the CDR3. The CDR3, as DNA: TGTGCCAGCAGCTCGCCCTCCTATAATTCACCCCTCCACTTT. Protein sequence: CASSSPSYNSPLHF.

The rearrangement uses TRBV5-4 and TRBJ2-7; 9 bases fit TRBD1. The germline V gene encodes CDR1 SGHNT and CDR2 YYREEE (reference sequence). This CDR3 spans 16 amino acids. The J segment lost 4 bases and the V segment lost 3 bases, leaving 11 bases of the junction unmatched. The DNA of the CDR3 is TGTGCCAGCAGCTCCTCCGTCGGACAGGGGATTTACGAGCAGTACTTC. Translating gives CASSSSVGQGIYEQYF.

This clone has only a few counts. V is TRBV5-1 and J is TRBJ1-1; tentative D call: TRBD1 (6 bases). V was cut by 5 bases and J by 0 bases, with 17 bases left in between. This CDR3 has 16 residues. CDR1 and CDR2 (germline): SGHRS, YFSETQ. CDR3 sequence: CASRVTGFGMNTEAFF. As DNA, the CDR3 is TGCGCCAGCAGAGTAACAGGGTTCGGGATGAACACTGAAGCTTTCTTT.

The V and J genes are TRBV6-6 and TRBJ2-7; the match to TRBD2 covers 10 bases. Losses at the gene ends were 6 bases for V and 4 bases for J; bases not matched to a gene: 6. The germline gives CDR1 MNHNY, CDR2 SVGAGI (reference sequence). The CDR3 covers 14 residues. CDR3 loop: CASSAQLAGYEQYF. CDR3 nucleotides: TGTGCCAGCAGCGCGCAACTAGCGGGGTACGAGCAGTACTTC.

The V and J genes are TRBV7-6 and TRBJ1-5; 8 bases line up with TRBD1. Trimming removed 1 base from V and 6 bases from J; junction bases left unmatched: 5. Per the germline V gene, CDR1 is SGHVS and CDR2 is FNYEAQ. The CDR3 consists of 15 residues. CDR3 protein: CASSLEDRVSQPQHF. The CDR3, as DNA: TGTGCCAGCAGCTTAGAGGACAGGGTCAGTCAGCCCCAGCATTTT. The entire variable domain, with the rest obtained from reference TRBV7-6 and TRBJ1-5, is as follows: GAGVSQSPRYKVTKRGQDVALRCDPISGHVSLYWYRQALGQGPEFLTYFNYEAQQDKSGLPNDRFSAERPEGSISTLTIQRTEQRDSAMYRCASSLEDRVSQPQHFGDGTRLSIL.

This chain joins TRBV7-8 and TRBJ2-4; perhaps TRBD2 as D (6 bases). CDR1 SGHVS and CDR2 FQNEAQ come from the germline V gene. The V gene lost 3 bases and the J gene lost 8 bases, with 23 bases spanning the gap. The CDR3 has 17 residues. CDR3 residues: CASSFPSLLRGDDIQYF. For the CDR3, the DNA is TGTGCCAGCAGCTTTCCCTCTTTACTGCGGGGTGATGACATTCAGTACTTC.

The genes are TRBV6-1 and TRBJ2-7; the match to TRBD2 covers 10 bases. Germline values: CDR1 MNHNS, CDR2 SASEGT. The junction had 6 bases not matched to a gene; V was cut back by 4 bases and J by 0 bases. The CDR3 has 16 amino acids. As DNA, the CDR3 is TGTGCCAGCAGTGTAGTTACTAGCGGGACCTCCTACGAGCAGTACTTC. This sequence encodes CASSVVTSGTSYEQYF.

This chain joins TRBV2 and TRBJ2-3; D is perhaps TRBD2 (6 bases). The CDR3 is 15 amino acids. V was cut by 8 bases and J by 1 base, with 16 bases left in between. CDR1 and CDR2 (germline): SNHLY, FYNNEI. The CDR3 nucleotides are TGTGCCAGCGAAGTGGAGGCTAGCGGCACAGATACGCAGTATTTT. Amino acid sequence: CASEVEASGTDTQYF.

This clone was picked up a small number of times. The chain joins TRBV5-4 to TRBJ2-7; weak D call: TRBD2 (5 bases). V dropped 2 bases and J dropped 0 bases, with 9 bases sitting between them. The germline CDR1 and CDR2 sequences are SGHNT and YYREEE (reference sequence). This CDR3 region has 14 residues. The CDR3 coding sequence is TGTGCCAGCAGCTTTGAGGGCAGCTCCTACGAGCAGTACTTC. Translation gives CASSFEGSSYEQYF.

J is TRBJ2-2 and V is TRBV10-3; 7 nucleotides agree with TRBD1. The CDR3 runs 15 residues. J lost 3 bases, V lost 5 bases, and 6 bases had no gene match. The germline V gene encodes CDR1 ENHRY and CDR2 SYGVKD. The CDR3 DNA is TGTGCCATCAGTAAGGGACAGAGAGACACCGGGGAGCTGTTTTTT. Protein product: CAISKGQRDTGELFF.

The CDR3 sequence: CASTRGQGDSYEQYF. Here the CDR3 DNA reads TGTGCCAGCACCAGGGGACAGGGTGACTCCTACGAGCAGTACTTC. The chain employs TRBV25-1 and TRBJ2-7; TRBD1 matches 9 bases. This CDR3 has 15 residues. Germline values: CDR1 MGHDK, CDR2 SYGVNS. Trimming removed 7 bases from V and 0 bases from J; junction bases left unmatched: 7.